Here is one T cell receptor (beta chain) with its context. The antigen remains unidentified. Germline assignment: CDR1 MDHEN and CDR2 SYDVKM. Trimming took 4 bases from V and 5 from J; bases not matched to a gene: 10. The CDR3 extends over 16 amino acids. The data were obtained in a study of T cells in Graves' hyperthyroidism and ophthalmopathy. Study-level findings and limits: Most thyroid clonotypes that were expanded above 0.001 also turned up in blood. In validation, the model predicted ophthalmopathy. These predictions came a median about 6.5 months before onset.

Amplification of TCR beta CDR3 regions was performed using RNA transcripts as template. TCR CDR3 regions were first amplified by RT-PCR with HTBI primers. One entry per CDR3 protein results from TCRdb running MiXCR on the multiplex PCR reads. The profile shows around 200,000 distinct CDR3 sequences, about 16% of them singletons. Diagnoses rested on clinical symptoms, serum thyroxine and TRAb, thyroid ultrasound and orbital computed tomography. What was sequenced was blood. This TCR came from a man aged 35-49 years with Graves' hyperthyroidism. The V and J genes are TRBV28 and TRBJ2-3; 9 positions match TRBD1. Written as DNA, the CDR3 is TGTGCCAGCAGTTCTACAGGGACAGGGCCGCAAGATACGCAGTATTTT. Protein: CASSSTGTGPQDTQYF.